Included here is one T cell receptor beta chain sequence, with context. Its antigen is unknown. It has no much larger one-base neighbor in the sample; base qualities were not kept. The data belong to a study of regulatory T cells in long-lasting Graves disease (dated by TCRdb to the early 2020s). Looking at the study overall: Antithyroid drugs had been taken for less than 3 months by newly diagnosed Graves' disease patients. A total of around 35 samples underwent TCR sequencing: 13 from persistent and some 20 from newly diagnosed Graves' disease patients. Persistent Graves' disease patients were compared with newly diagnosed Graves' disease patients by peripheral blood TCR sequencing and RNA sequencing. The study was registered as a clinical trial and conducted in China.

The library was prepared using multiplex PCR. Sequencer: Illumina HiSeq 4000. TCR beta libraries were built with iRepertoire HTBI primers and Arm-PCR amplification of CDR3 regions. Before sequencing, the PCR products went through gel purification. From the authors' description of their analysis: Gene usage analysis of CDR3 amino acid clonotypes used the approximately 62 TRBV and 11 to 15 TRBJ segments found across samples. COPE and FqMerger were used to merge the filtered high-quality paired reads into contigs. BLAST was used to align contigs to IMGT TRBV, TRBD and TRBJ reference genes, with CDR3 defined following IMGT. Highly expanded clones were defined as clonotypes with a frequency above 0.1%. Shannon entropy served as the measure of repertoire diversity, while the Gini coefficient captured V-J evenness. A clonotype found in more than one individual was treated as public. In-frame beta chains were kept once TCRdb had trimmed the public reads at Q25 with fastp and called clones with MiXCR. CDR3 protein sequences are deduplicated, and each keeps its most common genes and DNA. The V and J calls reflect TCRdb's pipeline rather than the authors' work. This sample has roughly 420,000 distinct CDR3 sequences in its table, and roughly 15% of those were observed once. Of the sample, about 15% falls within the top ten clones.

This sample's time point label indicates: newly diagnosed GD, antithyroid drugs for less than 3 months. For both TCR sequencing and RNA sequencing, RNA was extracted from PBMCs using TRIzol. The diagnosis of Graves' disease was made according to American Thyroid Association guidelines. Recruitment of patients was carried out at an endocrinology department in Xi'an, China. Each patient gave approximately 8.8 milliliters of peripheral blood, collected in an EDTA anticoagulant tube. PBMCs were isolated by Ficoll Paque Plus density gradient separation without further T cell sorting. An Agilent 2100 Bioanalyzer and agarose gel were used to check RNA quality, and a NanoDrop 2000 was used to measure RNA concentration. V loses 0 bases at its end and J loses 0 bases; junction bases beyond the gene matches: 7. Measured from the cysteine to the phenylalanine, the CDR3 is 18 residues long. Only CDR3 DNA remains: 54 bases, in frame from the first base. The CDR1 and CDR2 encoded by the germline V gene are SGDLS and YYNGEE.

Paper-wide results and their limitations: The authors noted that the small sample size was a limitation that may lower accuracy. A larger number of public clonotypes was shared among persistent patients (fewer than 3,000) than among newly diagnosed patients (roughly 980). Lower TCR Shannon entropy and fewer highly expanded clones were observed in persistent Graves' disease patients than in newly diagnosed patients, which suggested clonal expansion. Preferential use of TRBV28, TRBJ1-2 and TRBJ2-5 was observed in persistent disease, whereas TRBV20-1 and TRBJ2-1 were favored in newly diagnosed disease. Only peripheral blood was studied, because thyroid tissue, the primary lesion, was inaccessible. Sequencing and analysis were restricted to the TCR beta chain.

These data are also associated with another study on T cells in Graves' hyperthyroidism and ophthalmopathy. Looking at the second paper: Graves' hyperthyroidism was defined as stable when no progression to ophthalmopathy occurred over 18 months of follow-up. The hyperthyroidism patients were between 18 and 65 years old and newly diagnosed, with a disease duration of less than 2 months. Patients with uncontrolled infections, other autoimmune diseases, pregnancy or lactation were excluded. Diagnoses relied on clinical symptoms, serum thyroxine and TRAb, thyroid ultrasound and orbital computed tomography. A first-round RT-PCR of the TCR CDR3 used the HTBI primer set with the Qiagen OneStep RT-PCR kit. Most expanded thyroid clonotypes (frequency above 0.001) were also found in blood, which suggests that blood repertoires may mirror thyroid immune responses. A 13 V-J signature model separated ophthalmopathy from stable hyperthyroidism, with nearly 90% sensitivity and around 84% specificity in cross-validation and 80%/75% in testing. In validation, the model predicted progression to ophthalmopathy a median of about 6 months before onset, with approximately 70% sensitivity and roughly 79% specificity. To identify TCR V-J signatures that set the groups apart, the researchers used a discovery cohort of 100 patients, made up of 40 to 45 with Graves' ophthalmopathy and 57 with stable Graves' hyperthyroidism. Whether ophthalmopathy could be predicted prospectively was tested in an independent validation cohort made up of 18 hyperthyroidism patients plus 17 patients who later progressed to ophthalmopathy. The approximately 90 discovery patients were divided at random into training and test sets in a 7:3 ratio. In roughly six Graves' hyperthyroidism patients, the study also compared T-cell repertoires from thyroid tissue with T-cell repertoires from blood. After sampling, hyperthyroidism patients received methimazole starting at 30 mg daily, and ophthalmopathy patients received high-dose intravenous methylprednisolone. Libraries were constructed in a second round of multiplex PCR, after which size selection and purification were carried out. Sequencing of the libraries was done on an Illumina HiSeq2000 using paired-end 100 bp reads. SOAPnuke was used to process the raw data, removing reads that contained adapters or uncalled bases, had a mean Phred below 15, or lacked an exact match to the constant primer or identifier. COPE v1.2.5 was used to merge high-quality paired reads, and clonotypes were defined as unique nucleotide sequences. Clonotypes were aligned to IMGT TRBV, TRBD and TRBJ reference segments using MiTCR v1.1. Analysis was restricted to V-J combinations with a frequency above 0.0001, which covered approximately 99% of repertoires. A TCS score was defined as the ratio of F50 (clonal expansion) to E x V (chaos), with BLOSUM62-based TCRdist applied between CDR3 peptides within each V-J. Welch's t-statistics and random forest reduced roughly 530 V-J features to 13, which were used in a naive Bayes classifier (R e1071). No statistical method was used to fix the sample size in advance, and group allocation was not hidden from the investigators. The paper describes TCR Vbeta CDR3 sequencing of 135 peripheral blood samples, made up of fewer than 50 ophthalmopathy patients, 70 to 75 hyperthyroidism patients and 17 progressor patients.

The chain is encoded by TRBV9 joined to TRBJ2-3, with 10 bases in between that match TRBD2. The starting material was peripheral blood mononuclear cells (PBMCs), obtained at new diagnosis, from a patient treated with antithyroid drugs. The clonotype was recovered from a woman between 50 and 59 years old with Graves disease. Donor details come from another sample of the same person, matched by shared clones. Here is the DNA: TGTGCCAGCAGCGTAGTGGCTAGCGGGGGTGCTAGCACAGATACGCAGTATTTT. Its product reads: CASSVVASGGASTDTQYF. Extended through the reference TRBV9 and TRBJ2-3 proteins, this CDR3 yields the full variable domain: DSGVTQTPKHLITATGQRVTLRCSPRSGDLSVYWYQQSLDQGLQFLIQYYNGEERAKGNILERFSAQQFPDLHSELNLSSLELGDSALYFCASSVVASGGASTDTQYFGPGTRLTVL.